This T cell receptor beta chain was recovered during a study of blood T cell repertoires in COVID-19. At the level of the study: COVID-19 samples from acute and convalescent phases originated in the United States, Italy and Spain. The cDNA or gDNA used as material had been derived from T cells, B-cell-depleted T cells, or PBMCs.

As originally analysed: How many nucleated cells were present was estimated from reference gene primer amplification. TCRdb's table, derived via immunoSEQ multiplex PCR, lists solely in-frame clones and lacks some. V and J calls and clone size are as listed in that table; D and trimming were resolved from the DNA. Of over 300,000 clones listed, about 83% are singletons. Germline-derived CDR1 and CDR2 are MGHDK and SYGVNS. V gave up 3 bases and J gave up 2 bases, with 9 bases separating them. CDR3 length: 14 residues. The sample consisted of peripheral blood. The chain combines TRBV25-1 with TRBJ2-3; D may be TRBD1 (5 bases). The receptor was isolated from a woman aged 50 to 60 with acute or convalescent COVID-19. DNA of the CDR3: TGTGCCAGCAGTGAGGGGCTCGCCACAGATACGCAGTATTTT. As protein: CASSEGLATDTQYF.